This T cell receptor beta chain stems from a study of cytomegalovirus exposure and HLA in healthy donors. Not recorded for this donor was the CMV serostatus. Comment on this clone: Its specificity is not known.

Trimming cost V 7 bases and J 8 bases, with 16 bases left between them. The germline CDR1 and CDR2 sequences are MGHDK and SYGVNS. The CDR3 spans 13 residues. Regarding the study as a whole: In a later analysis, productive TCRs from donors in an Asian-associated ancestry cluster reportedly carried fewer N-insertions than the cohort mean. HLA allele associations emerged for about 18,000 TCR beta sequences in a later analysis, at 0.05 false discovery rate. Later analysis identified a missense DCLRE1C variant that was linked to TCR beta V- and J-gene trimming.

Researchers ran the PCR with 60 Vbeta and 13 Jbeta primers. TCRdb keeps only in-frame clones here, not all; method: immunoSEQ multiplex PCR. This table holds over 130,000 clones, around 79% found once. Sequences were obtained from PBMCs. The chain joins TRBV25-1 to TRBJ2-3; perhaps TRBD1 as D (6 bases). The receptor was derived from a human donor in good health. The CDR3 loop reads CASTQGPLVTQYF. The DNA for the CDR3 is TGTGCCAGCACCCAGGGGCCCTTAGTTACGCAGTATTTT. Combining the CDR3 with reference TRBV25-1 and TRBJ2-3 gives the whole variable domain EADIYQTPRYLVIGTGKKITLECSQTMGHDKMYWYQQDPGMELHLIHYSYGVNSTEKGDLSSESTVSRIRTEHFPLTLESARPSHTSQYLCASTQGPLVTQYFGPGTRLTVL.